This T cell receptor beta chain was retrieved from a study of cytomegalovirus exposure and HLA in healthy donors. Trimming took off 0 bases at V and 1 base at J, with 11 bases between the two ends. This CDR3 comprises 15 residues. Germline lookup yields CDR1 SGHRS and CDR2 YFSETQ. This PCR relied on a set of 60 Vbeta primers and 13 Jbeta primers. TCRdb keeps only in-frame clones here, not all; method: immunoSEQ multiplex PCR. The sample records about 110,000 clones, approximately 78% being singletons. Sequencing used PBMCs. The sequence was obtained from a man aged 25-45 years in good health and CMV-seropositive. V gene TRBV5-1 combines with J gene TRBJ2-7; possibly TRBD1 for D (5 bases). The CDR3 sequence is CASSLVPDRSYEQYF. The CDR3 DNA reads TGCGCCAGCAGCTTGGTTCCCGACAGATCCTACGAGCAGTACTTC.